The next 9 T cell receptor beta chains were all read from a single sample in a study of control samples from healthy donors and cancer patients. Here immunoSEQ multiplex PCR was the method, and the copy in TCRdb shows in-frame clones only, minus some. Counted here are around 170,000 clones, 70% to 90% occurring once; the ten biggest clones make up over 4%. The specimen was blood. These TCRs come from a woman between 25 and 40 years old in good health.

The V and J genes are TRBV5-5 and TRBJ1-1, with D tentatively TRBD1 (5 bases). Germline V CDR1 and CDR2: SGHKS, YYEKEE (reference sequence). The V end was cut by 1 base, the J end by 7 bases, with 8 bases between. This CDR3 has 12 amino acids. The CDR3 sequence is CASSLWDGEAFF. The CDR3, as DNA: TGTGCCAGCAGCTTGTGGGACGGTGAAGCTTTCTTT.

V and J are TRBV18 and TRBJ1-2; D is possibly TRBD1 (6 bases). The germline V gene has CDR1 KGHSH and CDR2 LQKENI. Trimming removed 4 bases from V and 9 bases from J, with 24 bases in between. This CDR3 is 16 amino acids long. Here the CDR3 reads CASSLSRERQALRYTF. The CDR3, as DNA: TGTGCCAGCTCACTTTCGCGGGAAAGACAGGCACTTCGCTACACCTTC.

The chain uses TRBV20-1 and TRBJ1-2; D is undetermined. With 3 bases removed from V and 8 bases from J, the gap between germline ends came to 10 bases. Germline-derived CDR1 and CDR2 are DFQATT and SNEGSKA (reference sequence). The CDR3 runs 11 residues. In nucleotides, the CDR3 is TGCAGTGCTAGTGAGGGTTACGGCTACACCTTC. Protein: CSASEGYGYTF.

The chain joins TRBV18 to TRBJ2-3, with TRBD2 as a possible D gene (6 bases). The CDR3 consists of 14 residues. CDR1 is KGHSH and CDR2 is LQKENI in the germline V gene. V was cut by 3 bases and J by 1 base, with 8 bases left in between. The DNA for the CDR3 is TGTGCCAGCTCACCCGCGGGGCGCACAGATACGCAGTATTTT. This gives the protein CASSPAGRTDTQYF.

The chain has TRBV12-3 or TRBV12-4 and TRBJ2-1, with D uncertain. Trimming cost V 5 bases and J 0 bases, with 5 bases left between them. This CDR3 comprises 13 residues. CDR3 loop: CASSQSSYNEQFF. As DNA, the CDR3 is TGTGCCAGCAGTCAGAGCTCCTACAATGAGCAGTTCTTC.

The V gene is TRBV28, the J gene TRBJ2-1, with 11 positions matching TRBD2. Germline assignment: CDR1 MDHEN and CDR2 SYDVKM. The CDR3 covers 15 residues. V trimming: 5 bases; J trimming: 7 bases; junction bases outside the gene matches: 7. Here the CDR3 reads CASSPSSGRLNEQFF. DNA of the CDR3: TGTGCCAGCAGTCCCTCTAGCGGGAGGTTAAATGAGCAGTTCTTC.

The chain combines TRBV19 with TRBJ2-1, with unresolved D. The ends were cut back, 3 bases at V and 3 bases at J, with 9 bases in the middle. The CDR3 length is 14 residues. Germline assignment: CDR1 LNHDA and CDR2 SQIVND (reference sequence). The CDR3 protein is CASSIGPGYNEQFF. DNA of the CDR3: TGTGCCAGTAGTATCGGGCCGGGCTACAATGAGCAGTTCTTC. The whole variable domain, remainder taken from reference TRBV19 and TRBJ2-1, is DGGITQSPKYLFRKEGQNVTLSCEQNLNHDAMYWYRQDPGQGLRLIYYSQIVNDFQKGDIAEGYSVSREKKESFPLTVTSAQKNPTAFYLCASSIGPGYNEQFFGPGTRLTVL.

The J gene is TRBJ1-5, the V gene TRBV6-4; unclear D gene. The CDR3 totals 13 residues. V gave up 9 bases and J gave up 4 bases, with 13 bases separating them. Germline CDR1 is MRHNA and CDR2 is SNTAGT. The CDR3 loop reads CASGRCYNQPQHF. CDR3 bases: TGTGCCAGTGGACGGTGCTATAATCAGCCCCAGCATTTT.

This rearrangement joins TRBV7-9 to TRBJ2-3; perhaps TRBD2 as D (6 bases). Per the germline V gene, CDR1 is SEHNR and CDR2 is FQNEAQ (reference sequence). The CDR3 loop spans 13 amino acids. Deletions cut 10 bases from V and 1 base from J, with 12 bases between. The CDR3 nucleotides are TGTGCCACAGAGCGGGTTCGCACAGATACGCAGTATTTT. Its protein product is CATERVRTDTQYF.